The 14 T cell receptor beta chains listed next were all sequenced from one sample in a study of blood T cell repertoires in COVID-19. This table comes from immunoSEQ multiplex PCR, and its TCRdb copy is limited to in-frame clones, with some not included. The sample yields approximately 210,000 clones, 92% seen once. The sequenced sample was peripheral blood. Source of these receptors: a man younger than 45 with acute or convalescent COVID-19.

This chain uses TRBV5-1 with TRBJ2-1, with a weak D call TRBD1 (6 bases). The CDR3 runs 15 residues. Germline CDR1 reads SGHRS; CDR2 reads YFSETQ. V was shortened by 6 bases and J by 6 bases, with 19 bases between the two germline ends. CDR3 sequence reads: CASNPEDRGRNEQFF. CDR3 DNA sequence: TGCGCCAGCAATCCCGAGGACAGAGGACGCAATGAGCAGTTCTTC.

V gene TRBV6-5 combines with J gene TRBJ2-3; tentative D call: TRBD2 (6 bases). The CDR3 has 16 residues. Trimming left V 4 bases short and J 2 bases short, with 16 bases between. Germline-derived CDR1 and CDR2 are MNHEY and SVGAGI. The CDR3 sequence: CASSLMGGETTDTQYF. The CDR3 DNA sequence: TGTGCCAGCAGTTTAATGGGCGGGGAGACCACAGATACGCAGTATTTT.

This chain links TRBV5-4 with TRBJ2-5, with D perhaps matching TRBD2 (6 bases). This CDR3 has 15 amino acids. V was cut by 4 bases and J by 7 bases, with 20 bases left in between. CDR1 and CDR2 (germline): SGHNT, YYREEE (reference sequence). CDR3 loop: CASSLNSDERATQYF. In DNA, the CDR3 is TGTGCCAGCAGCCTGAACTCCGACGAGCGGGCGACCCAGTACTTC. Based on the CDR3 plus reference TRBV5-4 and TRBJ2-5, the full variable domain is ETGVTQSPTHLIKTRGQQVTLRCSSQSGHNTVSWYQQALGQGPQFIFQYYREEENGRGNFPPRFSGLQFPNYSSELNVNALELDDSALYLCASSLNSDERATQYFGPGTRLLVL.

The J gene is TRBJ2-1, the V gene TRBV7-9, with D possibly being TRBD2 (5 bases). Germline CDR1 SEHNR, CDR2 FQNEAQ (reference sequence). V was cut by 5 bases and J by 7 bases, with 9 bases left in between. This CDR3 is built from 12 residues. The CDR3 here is CASSQTRNEQFF. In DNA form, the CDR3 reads TGTGCCAGCAGCCAAACTAGGAATGAGCAGTTCTTC. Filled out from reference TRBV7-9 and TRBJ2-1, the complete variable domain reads DTGVSQNPRHKITKRGQNVTFRCDPISEHNRLYWYRQTLGQGPEFLTYFQNEAQLEKSRLLSDRFSAERPKGSFSTLEIQRTEQGDSAMYLCASSQTRNEQFFGPGTRLTVL.

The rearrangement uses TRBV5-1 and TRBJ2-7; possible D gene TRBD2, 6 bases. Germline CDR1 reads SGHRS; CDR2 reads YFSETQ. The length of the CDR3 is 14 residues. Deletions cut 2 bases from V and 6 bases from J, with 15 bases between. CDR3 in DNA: TGCGCCAGCAGCTTAGGCGGGAACCTTGGCGAGCAGTACTTC. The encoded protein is CASSLGGNLGEQYF.

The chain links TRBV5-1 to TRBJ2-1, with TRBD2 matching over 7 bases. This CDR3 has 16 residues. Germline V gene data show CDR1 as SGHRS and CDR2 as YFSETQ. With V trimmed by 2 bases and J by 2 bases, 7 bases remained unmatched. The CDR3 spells CASSLTTSEAYNEQFF. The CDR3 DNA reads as TGCGCCAGCAGCTTAACCACTAGCGAGGCCTACAATGAGCAGTTCTTC.

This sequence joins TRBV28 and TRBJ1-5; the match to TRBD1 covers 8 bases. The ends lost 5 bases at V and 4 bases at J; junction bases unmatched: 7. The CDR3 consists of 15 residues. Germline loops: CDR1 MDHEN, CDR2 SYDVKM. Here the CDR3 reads CASSRTGNRNQPQHF. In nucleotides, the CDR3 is TGTGCCAGCAGTAGGACAGGGAATAGGAATCAGCCCCAGCATTTT.

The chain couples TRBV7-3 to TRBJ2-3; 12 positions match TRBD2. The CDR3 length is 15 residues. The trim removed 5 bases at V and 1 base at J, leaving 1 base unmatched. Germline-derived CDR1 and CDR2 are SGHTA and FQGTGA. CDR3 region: CASSRTSGGTDTQYF. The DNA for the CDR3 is TGTGCCAGCAGCAGGACTAGCGGGGGCACAGATACGCAGTATTTT.

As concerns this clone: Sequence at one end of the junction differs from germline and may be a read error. The CDR3 DNA sequence: TGTGCCAGCAGCCTAACAGATACGCAGTATTTT. It yields the protein CASSLTDTQYF. The chain uses TRBV7-3 and TRBJ2-3; no reliable D call. Germline-derived CDR1 and CDR2 are SGHTA and FQGTGA. The CDR3 consists of 11 residues.

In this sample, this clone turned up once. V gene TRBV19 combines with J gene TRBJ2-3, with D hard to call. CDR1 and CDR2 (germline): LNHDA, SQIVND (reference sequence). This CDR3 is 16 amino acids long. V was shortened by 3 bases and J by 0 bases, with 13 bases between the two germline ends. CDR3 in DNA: TGTGCCAGTAGTATCCCTGGCGGCCCTAGCACAGATACGCAGTATTTT. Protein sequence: CASSIPGGPSTDTQYF.

CDR3 residues: CASSSMPGNTIYF. CDR3 coding DNA: TGTGCCAGTAGTTCTATGCCCGGAAACACCATATATTTT. The J gene is TRBJ1-3, the V gene TRBV19, with unresolved D. V lost 5 bases and J 4 bases, leaving 9 bases between the germline ends. Per the germline V gene, CDR1 is LNHDA and CDR2 is SQIVND (reference sequence). The CDR3 contains 13 residues.

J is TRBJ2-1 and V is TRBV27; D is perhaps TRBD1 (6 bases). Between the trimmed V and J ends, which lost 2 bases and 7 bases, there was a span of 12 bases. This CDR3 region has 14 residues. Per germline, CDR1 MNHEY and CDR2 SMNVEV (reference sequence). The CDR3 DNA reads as TGTGCCAGCAGTTTAAGCACAACAGGGAATGAGCAGTTCTTC. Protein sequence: CASSLSTTGNEQFF.

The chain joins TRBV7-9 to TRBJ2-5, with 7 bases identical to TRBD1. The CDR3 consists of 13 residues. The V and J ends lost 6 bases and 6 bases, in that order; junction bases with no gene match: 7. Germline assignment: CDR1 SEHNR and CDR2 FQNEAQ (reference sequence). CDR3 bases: TGTGCCAGCAGTGTAGACAGGGCGAAGACCCAGTACTTC. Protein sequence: CASSVDRAKTQYF.

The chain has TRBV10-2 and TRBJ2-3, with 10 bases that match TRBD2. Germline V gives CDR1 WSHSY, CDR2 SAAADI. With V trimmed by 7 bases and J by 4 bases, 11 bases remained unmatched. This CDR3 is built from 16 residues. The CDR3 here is CASTRGGLATADTQYF. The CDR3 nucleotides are TGCGCCAGCACCCGTGGGGGACTAGCGACTGCAGATACGCAGTATTTT.